This TCR beta chain was profiled in a study of blood T cell repertoires in COVID-19. Study as a whole: Acute-phase and convalescent COVID-19 samples originated in the United States, Italy and Spain. From T cells, B-cell-depleted T cells, or PBMCs came the material, which was cDNA or gDNA.

Germline loops: CDR1 GTSNPN, CDR2 SVGIG (reference sequence). The CDR3 totals 13 residues. Trimming took 2 bases from V and 8 from J; bases not matched to a gene: 5. In the source study's methods: Nucleated cell number was recorded as an estimate derived from reference gene primer amplification. Data came from immunoSEQ multiplex PCR; TCRdb stores just in-frame clones and leaves some out. V and J calls and clone size are as listed in that table; D and trimming were resolved from the DNA. The repertoire has roughly 250,000 clones, more than 70% of them found once; the top ten carry around 2%. Material: peripheral blood. The sequence was obtained from a middle-aged woman who had recovered from COVID-19. This rearrangement joins TRBV30 to TRBJ1-2; 10 nucleotides align to TRBD1. The chain's CDR3 is CAWSWGQGIGYTF. In DNA, the CDR3 is TGTGCCTGGAGTTGGGGACAGGGGATCGGCTACACCTTC.